The next 10 T cell receptor beta chains were all read from a single sample in a study of blood T cell repertoires in COVID-19. Assay: immunoSEQ multiplex PCR; the TCRdb copy retains only in-frame clones and omits some. The repertoire holds over 100,000 clones, with approximately 85% as singletons. Sequencing was carried out using peripheral blood. The receptors shown here come from a man aged 40-55 years with acute or convalescent COVID-19.

Only one count was recorded for this clone. The CDR3 DNA reads as TGTGCCAGCAGCTTAGGAACTAGCGGGAGAGGGGAGACCCAGTACTTC. Protein: CASSLGTSGRGETQYF. J is TRBJ2-5 and V is TRBV7-8, with TRBD2 matching over 11 bases. Germline V gives CDR1 SGHVS, CDR2 FQNEAQ. V lost 1 base, J lost 5 bases, and 6 bases stayed unmatched. The CDR3 is made up of 16 amino acids.

This clone was observed a few times. J is TRBJ2-1 and V is TRBV28, with a weak D call TRBD1 (6 bases). Germline CDR1 and CDR2: MDHEN and SYDVKM. This CDR3 spans 12 amino acids. Trimming cost V 3 bases and J 6 bases, with 6 bases left between them. The CDR3 DNA is TGTGCCAGCAGTTTCAGGGGCAATGAGCAGTTCTTC. It codes for CASSFRGNEQFF.

The chain joins TRBV9 to TRBJ2-2; 10 positions agree with TRBD2. Germline loops: CDR1 SGDLS, CDR2 YYNGEE. The V segment lost 4 bases and the J segment 4 bases; nucleotides outside the gene matches: 7. CDR3 length: 16 amino acids. DNA for the CDR3: TGTGCCAGCAGCATCACTAGCGGGGACCGCACCGGGGAGCTGTTTTTT. Translated, it gives CASSITSGDRTGELFF.

J is TRBJ1-6 and V is TRBV7-2; TRBD1 aligns across 11 bases. The CDR3 sequence is 16 residues long. The trim removed 1 base at V and 7 bases at J, leaving 3 bases unmatched. CDR1 is SGHTA and CDR2 is FQGNSA in the germline V gene. The chain's CDR3 is CASSLEGTGGNSPLHF. As DNA, the CDR3 is TGTGCCAGCAGCTTAGAAGGGACAGGGGGGAATTCACCCCTCCACTTT.

The chain joins TRBV27 to TRBJ1-1; possibly TRBD1 for D (5 bases). The CDR3 extends over 16 amino acids. The V end lost 4 bases, the J end lost 1 base, and 16 bases lay between the germline ends. Germline V CDR1 and CDR2: MNHEY, SMNVEV (reference sequence). The chain's CDR3 is CASSSLPDRWNTEAFF. In nucleotides, the CDR3 is TGTGCCAGCAGTTCCCTCCCCGACAGATGGAACACTGAAGCTTTCTTT.

The gene calls are TRBV24-1 and TRBJ2-2; 11 bases align to TRBD2. Unmatched junction bases numbered 8, after V lost 4 bases and J lost 5 bases. The germline V gene encodes CDR1 KGHDR and CDR2 SFDVKD. CDR3 length: 17 residues. The CDR3 sequence: CATSEYTSGGGTGELFF. CDR3 DNA: TGTGCCACCAGTGAGTACACTAGCGGGGGAGGGACCGGGGAGCTGTTTTTT.

This sequence joins TRBV28 and TRBJ2-5; 8 bases fit TRBD1. CDR3 size: 16 residues. Per the germline V gene, CDR1 is MDHEN and CDR2 is SYDVKM. V lost 2 bases, J lost 5 bases, and 10 bases stayed unmatched. CDR3 DNA: TGTGCCAGCAGTTTACCAGGACAGGGTTTGGAGGAGACCCAGTACTTC. As protein: CASSLPGQGLEETQYF.

This chain uses TRBV19 with TRBJ1-4; no clear D gene. Trimming removed 3 bases from V and 0 bases from J, with 14 bases in between. CDR3 size: 17 residues. The germline gives CDR1 LNHDA, CDR2 SQIVND (reference sequence). CDR3 region: CASSIFTQVPTNEKLFF. The CDR3 coding sequence is TGTGCCAGTAGTATTTTCACTCAGGTTCCAACTAATGAAAAACTGTTTTTT.

The chain joins TRBV7-2 to TRBJ2-7; TRBD2 agrees at 11 bases. In germline, CDR1 is SGHTA, CDR2 FQGNSA. V dropped 1 base and J dropped 2; count of bases not matched to a gene: 7. The CDR3 totals 17 residues. Written as DNA, the CDR3 is TGTGCCAGCAGCTTAGGCCTAGCGGGGGGCACGACCTACGAGCAGTACTTC. Translated: CASSLGLAGGTTYEQYF.

The chain links TRBV2 to TRBJ1-2, with 7 bases matching TRBD1. The ends lost 8 bases at V and 4 bases at J; junction bases unmatched: 10. The CDR3 is made up of 14 amino acids. Germline loops: CDR1 SNHLY, CDR2 FYNNEI. DNA for the CDR3: TGTGCCAGCTGGGAAGGGGGCCGGCCCTATGGCTACACCTTC. Amino acid sequence: CASWEGGRPYGYTF.